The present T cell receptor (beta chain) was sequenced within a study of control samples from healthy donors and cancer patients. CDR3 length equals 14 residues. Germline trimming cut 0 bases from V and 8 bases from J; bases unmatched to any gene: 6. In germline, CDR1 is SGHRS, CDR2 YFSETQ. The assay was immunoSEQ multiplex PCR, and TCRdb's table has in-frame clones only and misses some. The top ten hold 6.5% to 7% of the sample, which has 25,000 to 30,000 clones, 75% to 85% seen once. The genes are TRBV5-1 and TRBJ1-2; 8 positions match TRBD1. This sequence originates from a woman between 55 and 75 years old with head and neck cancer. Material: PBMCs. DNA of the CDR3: TGCGCCAGCAGCTTGGGTGACAGGGGAGAGGGCTACACCTTC. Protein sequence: CASSLGDRGEGYTF. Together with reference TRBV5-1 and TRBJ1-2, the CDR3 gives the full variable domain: KAGVTQTPRYLIKTRGQQVTLSCSPISGHRSVSWYQQTPGQGLQFLFEYFSETQRNKGNFPGRFSGRQFSNSRSEMNVSTLELGDSALYLCASSLGDRGEGYTFGSGTRLTVV.